This record covers a single T cell receptor (beta chain). The antigen is undetermined. Given the absence of the conserved phenylalanine or tryptophan at the CDR3 end, a read error is likely. A modified ARM-PCR protocol with three rounds of nested PCR amplified TCRbeta. TCRdb re-called the multiplex PCR reads with MiXCR, one entry per CDR3 protein. The table records around 75,000 distinct CDR3 sequences, around 70% of them present only once. With 7 bases removed from V and 0 bases from J, the gap between germline ends came to 9 bases. The CDR3 contains 13 residues. Germline V lookup: CDR1 MNHNS, CDR2 SASEGT. No cell sorting was done before RNA was extracted from the tissue. This non-tumor lung sample came from over 3 cm beyond the tumor edge. This sample stems from a study of tumor and adjacent non-tumor tissue in lung cancer. The overall study: On average, productive TCRbeta reads reached around 4 million per sample.

Study-wide results and caveats: Compared with tumor, normal lung showed significantly lower TCR diversity. In normal lung, the top 100 clones were significantly more dominant than in tumor.

This TCR derives from a woman aged 45-60 years with non-small cell lung cancer. The chain joins TRBV6-1 to TRBJ1-1; the D is unclear. Specimen: distant non-tumor lung tissue. The CDR3 loop reads CASTLYLNTEAFL. DNA of the CDR3: TGTGCCAGCACCCTGTACCTGAACACTGAAGCTTTCCTT.